Here is one T cell receptor (beta chain) with its context. These data come from a study of CD8 T cells in ankylosing spondylitis. Germline V lookup: CDR1 SNHLY, CDR2 FYNNEI. V dropped 5 bases and J dropped 4; count of bases not matched to a gene: 7. The CDR3 covers 16 residues. TCR beta libraries were made by quantitative 5'-RACE with molecular barcodes. TCRdb reanalysed the 5' RACE reads using MiXCR and keeps one entry per CDR3 protein. The repertoire holds some 150,000 distinct CDR3 sequences, with under 45% as singletons. The clonotype originates from a male donor with ankylosing spondylitis. The chain combines TRBV2 with TRBJ2-3; TRBD2 matches at 12 bases. The sequencing sample was made of synovial fluid, either unsorted or a sorted T cell fraction (not recorded which). The CDR3 bases are TGTGCCAGCAGTAATCCGGGACTAGCGGGTTCAGATACGCAGTATTTT. Protein: CASSNPGLAGSDTQYF.